The rows below give T cell receptor beta chains drawn from one sample of a study of blood T cell repertoires in COVID-19. Profiling relied on immunoSEQ multiplex PCR, and the TCRdb table lists in-frame clones only, not all of them. Of 150,000 to 180,000 clones in the sample, about 80% were seen once. The sample taken for sequencing was peripheral blood. Every receptor here comes from a woman aged 55-69 years with acute or convalescent COVID-19. Each CDR3 is given with its conserved first and last residue. The order of the fields is D gene, J gene, clone size, V gene, CDR3 length, CDR3 protein, CDR3 DNA. D genes are given only for firm matches. The size of a clone is reported for some rows only, either as once, few or many, or as a class for expanded clones.

d_call: TRBD1
j_call: TRBJ2-1
clone_size: .
v_call: TRBV18
cdr3_length: 15
cdr3_aa: CASSPLGQDYNEQFF
cdr3_nt: TGTGCCAGCTCACCTTTGGGACAGGACTACAATGAGCAGTTCTTC

d_call: TRBD1
j_call: TRBJ1-1
clone_size: .
v_call: TRBV6-4
cdr3_length: 15
cdr3_aa: CASSANSGDRRGAFF
cdr3_nt: TGTGCCAGCAGTGCTAACTCAGGGGACAGACGGGGAGCTTTCTTT

d_call: .
j_call: TRBJ1-6
clone_size: few
v_call: TRBV6-1
cdr3_length: 16
cdr3_aa: CASSGDRSSYNSPLHF
cdr3_nt: TGTGCCAGCAGTGGAGACAGGAGCTCCTATAATTCACCCCTCCACTTT

d_call: .
j_call: TRBJ1-1
clone_size: .
v_call: TRBV6-6
cdr3_length: 14
cdr3_aa: CATVNLDRRTEAFF
cdr3_nt: TGTGCCACCGTGAACTTGGACAGACGGACTGAAGCTTTCTTT

d_call: TRBD1
j_call: TRBJ2-7
clone_size: .
v_call: TRBV18
cdr3_length: 15
cdr3_aa: CASSLAGQGLYEQYF
cdr3_nt: TGTGCCAGCTCACTCGCCGGACAGGGGCTATACGAGCAGTACTTC

d_call: TRBD1
j_call: TRBJ2-2
clone_size: .
v_call: TRBV24-1
cdr3_length: 16
cdr3_aa: CATSDIPGTGSGELFF
cdr3_nt: TGTGCCACCAGTGATATACCCGGGACAGGGTCCGGGGAGCTGTTTTTT

d_call: TRBD1
j_call: TRBJ2-7
clone_size: .
v_call: TRBV19
cdr3_length: 14
cdr3_aa: CASSSGTGSLRQYF
cdr3_nt: TGTGCCAGTAGTAGCGGGACAGGGTCGTTACGGCAGTACTTC

d_call: .
j_call: TRBJ2-3
clone_size: .
v_call: TRBV5-1
cdr3_length: 16
cdr3_aa: CASSLGGRRSTDTQYF
cdr3_nt: TGCGCCAGCAGCTTGGGAGGGAGGAGGAGCACAGATACGCAGTATTTT

d_call: .
j_call: TRBJ1-5
clone_size: .
v_call: TRBV6-8
cdr3_length: 17
cdr3_aa: CASREPGLLRPSQPQHF
cdr3_nt: TGTGCCAGCAGGGAACCGGGACTCCTACGTCCATCTCAGCCCCAGCATTTT

d_call: TRBD1
j_call: TRBJ1-6
clone_size: .
v_call: TRBV2
cdr3_length: 15
cdr3_aa: CASSAGQIYNSPLHF
cdr3_nt: TGTGCCAGCAGTGCGGGACAGATCTATAATTCACCCCTCCACTTT

d_call: .
j_call: TRBJ1-6
clone_size: .
v_call: TRBV3-1/TRBV3-2
cdr3_length: 13
cdr3_aa: CASSRLERSPLHF
cdr3_nt: TGTGCCAGCAGCCGATTGGAGCGGTCACCCCTCCACTTT

d_call: TRBD1
j_call: TRBJ1-2
clone_size: .
v_call: TRBV5-5
cdr3_length: 13
cdr3_aa: CASSLDRGYGYTF
cdr3_nt: TGTGCCAGCAGTTTAGACAGGGGCTATGGCTACACCTTC

d_call: TRBD1
j_call: TRBJ2-7
clone_size: .
v_call: TRBV11-2
cdr3_length: 14
cdr3_aa: CASSLAGGPYEQYF
cdr3_nt: TGTGCCAGCAGCTTGGCAGGGGGACCCTACGAGCAGTACTTC

d_call: .
j_call: TRBJ1-5
clone_size: .
v_call: TRBV7-2
cdr3_length: 16
cdr3_aa: CASSLQGSTSNQPQHF
cdr3_nt: TGTGCCAGCAGCTTACAGGGGTCCACATCCAATCAGCCCCAGCATTTT

d_call: .
j_call: TRBJ1-2
clone_size: .
v_call: TRBV4-1
cdr3_length: 18
cdr3_aa: CASSHLGVRRTSLYGYTF
cdr3_nt: TGCGCCAGCAGCCACCTCGGGGTCCGCAGAACTTCCCTATATGGCTACACCTTC

d_call: .
j_call: TRBJ1-1
clone_size: few
v_call: TRBV18
cdr3_length: 13
cdr3_aa: CASSPGGSTEAFF
cdr3_nt: TGTGCCAGCTCCCCGGGGGGGAGCACTGAAGCTTTCTTT

d_call: TRBD1
j_call: TRBJ1-1
clone_size: few
v_call: TRBV28
cdr3_length: 15
cdr3_aa: CASSLTGQGWTEAFF
cdr3_nt: TGTGCCAGCAGTTTAACGGGACAGGGGTGGACTGAAGCTTTCTTT

d_call: TRBD1
j_call: TRBJ1-6
clone_size: .
v_call: TRBV6-6
cdr3_length: 14
cdr3_aa: CASTGQDPNSPLHF
cdr3_nt: TGTGCCAGCACCGGACAGGACCCCAATTCACCCCTCCACTTT

d_call: TRBD1
j_call: TRBJ1-6
clone_size: .
v_call: TRBV28
cdr3_length: 14
cdr3_aa: CASSGDRGNSPLHF
cdr3_nt: TGTGCCAGCAGTGGCGACAGGGGGAATTCACCCCTCCACTTT

d_call: TRBD2
j_call: TRBJ2-1
clone_size: .
v_call: TRBV2
cdr3_length: 17
cdr3_aa: CASMQRAGGLKYNEQFF
cdr3_nt: TGTGCCAGCATGCAAAGAGCGGGGGGCCTAAAATACAATGAGCAGTTCTTC

d_call: TRBD1
j_call: TRBJ1-1
clone_size: .
v_call: TRBV5-1
cdr3_length: 14
cdr3_aa: CASSLGTGSTEAFF
cdr3_nt: TGCGCCAGCAGCTTGGGGACAGGCAGCACTGAAGCTTTCTTT

d_call: .
j_call: TRBJ1-2
clone_size: .
v_call: TRBV6-6
cdr3_length: 15
cdr3_aa: CASSSDLTGDYGYTF
cdr3_nt: TGTGCCAGCAGTTCAGACCTGACGGGGGACTATGGCTACACCTTC

d_call: TRBD1
j_call: TRBJ1-1
clone_size: once
v_call: TRBV5-1
cdr3_length: 16
cdr3_aa: CASSLGTGGMNTEAFF
cdr3_nt: TGCGCCAGCAGCCTGGGGACAGGGGGAATGAACACTGAAGCTTTCTTT

d_call: TRBD1
j_call: TRBJ1-1
clone_size: .
v_call: TRBV6-5
cdr3_length: 14
cdr3_aa: CASSSDRMASEAFF
cdr3_nt: TGTGCCAGCAGTTCGGACAGGATGGCGTCTGAAGCTTTCTTT

d_call: .
j_call: TRBJ1-5
clone_size: .
v_call: TRBV6-5
cdr3_length: 16
cdr3_aa: CASSYSYRAVGQPQHF
cdr3_nt: TGTGCCAGCAGTTACTCGTACAGGGCCGTGGGTCAGCCCCAGCATTTT